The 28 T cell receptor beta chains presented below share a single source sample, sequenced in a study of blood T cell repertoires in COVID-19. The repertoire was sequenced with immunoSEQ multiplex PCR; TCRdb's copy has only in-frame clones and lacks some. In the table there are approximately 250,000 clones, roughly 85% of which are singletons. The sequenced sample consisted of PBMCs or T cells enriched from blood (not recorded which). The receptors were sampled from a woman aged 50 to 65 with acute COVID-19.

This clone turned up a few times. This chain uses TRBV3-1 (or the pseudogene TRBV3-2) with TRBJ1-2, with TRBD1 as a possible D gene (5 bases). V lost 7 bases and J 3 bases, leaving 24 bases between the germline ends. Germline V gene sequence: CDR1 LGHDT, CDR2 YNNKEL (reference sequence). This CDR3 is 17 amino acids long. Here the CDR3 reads CASTLGAGRSSDYGYTF. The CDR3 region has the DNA TGTGCCAGCACCCTTGGGGCAGGGAGGAGTAGTGACTATGGCTACACCTTC.

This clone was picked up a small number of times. The CDR3 DNA sequence: TGTGCCAGCAGCTTAGATCGATCTAATGAAGCTTTCTTT. It encodes CASSLDRSNEAFF. The V and J genes are TRBV11-2 and TRBJ1-1; the D is unclear. Trimming removed 0 bases from V and 7 bases from J, with 9 bases in between. This CDR3 is 13 amino acids long. Per germline, CDR1 SGHAT and CDR2 FQNNGV.

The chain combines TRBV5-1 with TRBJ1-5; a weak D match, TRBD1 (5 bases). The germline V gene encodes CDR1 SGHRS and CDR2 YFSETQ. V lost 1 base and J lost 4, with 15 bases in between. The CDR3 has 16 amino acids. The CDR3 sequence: CASSLFRAVRNQPQHF. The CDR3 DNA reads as TGCGCCAGCAGCTTGTTCAGGGCCGTGAGGAATCAGCCCCAGCATTTT.

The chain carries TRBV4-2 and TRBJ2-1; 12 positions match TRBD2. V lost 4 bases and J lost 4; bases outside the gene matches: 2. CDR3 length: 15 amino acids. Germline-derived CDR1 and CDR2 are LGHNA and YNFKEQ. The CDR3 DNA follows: TGTGCCAGCAGCCCCGGACTAGCGGGATACAATGAGCAGTTCTTC. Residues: CASSPGLAGYNEQFF.

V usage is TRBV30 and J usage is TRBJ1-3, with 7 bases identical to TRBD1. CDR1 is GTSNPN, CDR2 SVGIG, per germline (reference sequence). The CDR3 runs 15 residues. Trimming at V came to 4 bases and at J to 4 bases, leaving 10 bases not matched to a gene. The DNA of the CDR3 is TGTGCCTGGAACCTAGGGACAGTATCCGGAAACACCATATATTTT. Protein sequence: CAWNLGTVSGNTIYF.

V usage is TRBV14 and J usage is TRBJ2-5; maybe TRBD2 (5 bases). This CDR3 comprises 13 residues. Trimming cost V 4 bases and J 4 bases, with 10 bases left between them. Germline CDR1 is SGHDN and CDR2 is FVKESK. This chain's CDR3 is CASSLQEGETQYF. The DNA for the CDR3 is TGTGCCAGCAGCCTTCAAGAGGGAGAGACCCAGTACTTC.

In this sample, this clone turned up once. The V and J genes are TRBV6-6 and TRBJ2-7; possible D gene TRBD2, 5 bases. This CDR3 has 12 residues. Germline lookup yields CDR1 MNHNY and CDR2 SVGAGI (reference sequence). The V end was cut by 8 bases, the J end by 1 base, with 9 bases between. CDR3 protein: CASSLASYEQYF. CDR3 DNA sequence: TGTGCCAGCTCGCTAGCTTCCTACGAGCAGTACTTC.

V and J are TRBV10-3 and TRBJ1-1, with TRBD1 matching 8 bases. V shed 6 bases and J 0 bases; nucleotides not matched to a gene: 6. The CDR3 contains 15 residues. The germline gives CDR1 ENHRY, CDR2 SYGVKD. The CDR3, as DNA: TGTGCCATCAGAGGGGACAGGTTAATGAACACTGAAGCTTTCTTT. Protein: CAIRGDRLMNTEAFF.

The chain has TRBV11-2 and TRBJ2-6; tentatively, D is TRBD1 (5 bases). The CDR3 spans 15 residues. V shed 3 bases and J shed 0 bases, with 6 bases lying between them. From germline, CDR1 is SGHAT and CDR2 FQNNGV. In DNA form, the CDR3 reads TGTGCCAGCAGCTTTGGACACTCTGGGGCCAACGTCCTGACTTTC. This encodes CASSFGHSGANVLTF.

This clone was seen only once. The CDR3 region has the DNA TGTGCCAGCAGCTTAATCGGGGGGGCAAAAGAGACCCAGTACTTC. It yields the protein CASSLIGGAKETQYF. The V call is TRBV7-3, the J call TRBJ2-5; 8 bases agree with TRBD2. With 1 base clipped from V and 3 bases from J, the junction kept 4 bases outside the gene matches. The germline CDR1 and CDR2 sequences are SGHTA and FQGTGA. The CDR3 runs to 15 residues.

The CDR3 DNA sequence: TGTGCCAGCAGCCAGGGACAGGGTGACACTGAAGCTTTCTTT. Its translation: CASSQGQGDTEAFF. The chain is built from TRBV11-3 and TRBJ1-1; 9 bases fit TRBD1. Trimming cost V 5 bases and J 3 bases; bases outside gene matches: 4. Germline V gene sequence: CDR1 SGHNT, CDR2 YENEEA. This CDR3 spans 14 amino acids.

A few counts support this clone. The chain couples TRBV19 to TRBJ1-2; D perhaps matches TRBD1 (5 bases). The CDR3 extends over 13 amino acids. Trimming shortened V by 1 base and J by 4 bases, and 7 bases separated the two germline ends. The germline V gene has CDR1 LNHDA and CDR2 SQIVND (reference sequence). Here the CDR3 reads CASSIGGSYGYTF. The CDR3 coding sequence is TGTGCCAGTAGTATAGGGGGCTCCTATGGCTACACCTTC. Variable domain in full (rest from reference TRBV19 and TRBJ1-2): DGGITQSPKYLFRKEGQNVTLSCEQNLNHDAMYWYRQDPGQGLRLIYYSQIVNDFQKGDIAEGYSVSREKKESFPLTVTSAQKNPTAFYLCASSIGGSYGYTFGSGTRLTVV.

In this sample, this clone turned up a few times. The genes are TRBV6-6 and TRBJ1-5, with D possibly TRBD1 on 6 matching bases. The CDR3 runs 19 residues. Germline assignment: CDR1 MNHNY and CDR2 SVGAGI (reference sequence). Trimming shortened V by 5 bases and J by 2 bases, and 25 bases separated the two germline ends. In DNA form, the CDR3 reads TGTGCCAGCAGTCTCCGGCTGCGCCCTTACAGGGCTTGCAATCAGCCCCAGCATTTT. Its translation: CASSLRLRPYRACNQPQHF.

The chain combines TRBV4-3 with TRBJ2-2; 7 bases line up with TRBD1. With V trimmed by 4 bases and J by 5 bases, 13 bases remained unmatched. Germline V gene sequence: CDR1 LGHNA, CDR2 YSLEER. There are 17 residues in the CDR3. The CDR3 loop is CASSLHTPGTDTGELFF. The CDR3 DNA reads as TGCGCCAGCAGCCTCCATACACCCGGGACAGATACCGGGGAGCTGTTTTTT.

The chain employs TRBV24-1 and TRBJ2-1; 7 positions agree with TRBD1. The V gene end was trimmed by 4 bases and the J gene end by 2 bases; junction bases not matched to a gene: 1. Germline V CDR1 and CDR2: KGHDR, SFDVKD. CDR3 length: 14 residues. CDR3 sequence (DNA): TGTGCCACCAGTGACGGGACAGCCTACAATGAGCAGTTCTTC. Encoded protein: CATSDGTAYNEQFF.

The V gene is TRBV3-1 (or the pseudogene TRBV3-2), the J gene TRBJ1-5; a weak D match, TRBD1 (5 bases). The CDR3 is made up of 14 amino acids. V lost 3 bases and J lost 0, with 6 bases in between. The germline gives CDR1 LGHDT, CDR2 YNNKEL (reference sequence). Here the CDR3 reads CASSQGHSNQPQHF. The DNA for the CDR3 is TGTGCCAGCAGCCAGGGGCATAGCAATCAGCCCCAGCATTTT.

CDR3 region: CSVRGAGNQPQHF. CDR3 bases: TGCAGCGTCCGCGGGGCAGGTAATCAGCCCCAGCATTTT. The V call is TRBV29-1, the J call TRBJ1-5; maybe TRBD1 (5 bases). Germline CDR1 SQVTM, CDR2 ANQGSEA. The length of the CDR3 is 13 residues. V was shortened by 6 bases and J by 4 bases, with 13 bases between the two germline ends.

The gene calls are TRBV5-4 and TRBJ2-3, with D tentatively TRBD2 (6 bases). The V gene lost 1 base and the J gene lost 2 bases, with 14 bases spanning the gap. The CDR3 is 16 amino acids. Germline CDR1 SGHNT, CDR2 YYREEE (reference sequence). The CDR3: CASSLSGDPATDTQYF. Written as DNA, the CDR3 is TGTGCCAGCAGCTTGTCGGGGGACCCGGCCACAGATACGCAGTATTTT.

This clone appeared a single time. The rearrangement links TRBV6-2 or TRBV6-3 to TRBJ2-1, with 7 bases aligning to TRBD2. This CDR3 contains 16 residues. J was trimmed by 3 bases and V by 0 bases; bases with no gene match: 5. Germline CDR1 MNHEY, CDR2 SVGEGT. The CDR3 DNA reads TGTGCCAGCAGTTACTCGGGGGGGATAGTCTACAATGAGCAGTTCTTC. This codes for CASSYSGGIVYNEQFF.

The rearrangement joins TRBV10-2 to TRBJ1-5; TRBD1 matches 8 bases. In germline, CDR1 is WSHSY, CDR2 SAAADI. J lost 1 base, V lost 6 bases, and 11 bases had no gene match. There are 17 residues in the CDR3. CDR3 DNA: TGCGCCAGCAGCAACATTGACAGGGGCGTCAGCAATCAGCCCCAGCATTTT. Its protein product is CASSNIDRGVSNQPQHF.

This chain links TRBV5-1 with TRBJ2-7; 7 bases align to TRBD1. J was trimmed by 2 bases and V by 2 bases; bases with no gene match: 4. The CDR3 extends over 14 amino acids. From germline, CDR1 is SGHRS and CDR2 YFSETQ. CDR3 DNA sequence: TGCGCCAGCAGCTTACAGGGGACGACCTACGAGCAGTACTTC. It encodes CASSLQGTTYEQYF.

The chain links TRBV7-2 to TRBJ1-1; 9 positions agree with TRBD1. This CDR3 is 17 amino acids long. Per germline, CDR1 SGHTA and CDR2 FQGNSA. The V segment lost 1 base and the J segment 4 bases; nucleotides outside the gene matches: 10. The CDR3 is CASSLVGQGSTFTEAFF. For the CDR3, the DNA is TGTGCCAGCAGCTTAGTAGGACAGGGGTCTACCTTCACTGAAGCTTTCTTT.

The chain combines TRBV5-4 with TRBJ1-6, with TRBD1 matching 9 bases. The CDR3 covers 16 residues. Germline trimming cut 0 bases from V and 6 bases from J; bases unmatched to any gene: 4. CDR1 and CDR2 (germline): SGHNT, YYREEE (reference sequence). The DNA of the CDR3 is TGTGCCAGCAGCTTGGGGGGGACAGGGAGTAATTCACCCCTCCACTTT. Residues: CASSLGGTGSNSPLHF.

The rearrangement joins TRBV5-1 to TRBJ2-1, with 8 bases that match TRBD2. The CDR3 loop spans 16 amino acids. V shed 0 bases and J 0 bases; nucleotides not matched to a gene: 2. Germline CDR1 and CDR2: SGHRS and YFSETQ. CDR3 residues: CASSLAGTSSYNEQFF. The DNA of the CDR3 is TGCGCCAGCAGCTTGGCAGGGACTAGCTCCTACAATGAGCAGTTCTTC.

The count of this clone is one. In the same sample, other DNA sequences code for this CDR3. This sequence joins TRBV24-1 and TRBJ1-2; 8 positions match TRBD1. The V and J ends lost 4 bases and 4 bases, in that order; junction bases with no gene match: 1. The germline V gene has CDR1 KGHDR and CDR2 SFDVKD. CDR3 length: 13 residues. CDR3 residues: CATSDDRGYGYTF. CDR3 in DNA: TGTGCCACCAGTGACGACAGGGGCTATGGCTACACCTTC.

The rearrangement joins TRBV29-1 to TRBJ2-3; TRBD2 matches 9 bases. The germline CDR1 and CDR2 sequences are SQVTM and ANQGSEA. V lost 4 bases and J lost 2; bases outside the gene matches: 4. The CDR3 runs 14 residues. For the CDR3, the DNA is TGCAGCGTTGTCCAGCGGGGGGCCACAGATACGCAGTATTTT. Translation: CSVVQRGATDTQYF.

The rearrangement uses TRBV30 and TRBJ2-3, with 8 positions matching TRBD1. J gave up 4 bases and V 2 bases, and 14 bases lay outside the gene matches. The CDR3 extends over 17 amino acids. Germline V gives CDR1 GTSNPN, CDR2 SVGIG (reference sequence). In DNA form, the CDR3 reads TGTGCCTGGAGTTTAGTTCAATCACAGGGGGTGGCAGATACGCAGTATTTT. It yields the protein CAWSLVQSQGVADTQYF. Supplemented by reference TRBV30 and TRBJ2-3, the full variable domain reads SQTIHQWPATLVQPVGSPLSLECTVEGTSNPNLYWYRQAAGRGLQLLFYSVGIGQISSEVPQNLSASRPQDRQFILSSKKLLLSDSGFYLCAWSLVQSQGVADTQYFGPGTRLTVL.

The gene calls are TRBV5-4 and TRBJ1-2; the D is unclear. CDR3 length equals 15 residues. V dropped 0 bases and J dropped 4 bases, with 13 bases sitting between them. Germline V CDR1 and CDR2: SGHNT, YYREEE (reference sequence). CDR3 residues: CASSLDGRPSYGYTF. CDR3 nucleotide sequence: TGTGCCAGCAGCTTGGACGGCAGGCCATCCTATGGCTACACCTTC.